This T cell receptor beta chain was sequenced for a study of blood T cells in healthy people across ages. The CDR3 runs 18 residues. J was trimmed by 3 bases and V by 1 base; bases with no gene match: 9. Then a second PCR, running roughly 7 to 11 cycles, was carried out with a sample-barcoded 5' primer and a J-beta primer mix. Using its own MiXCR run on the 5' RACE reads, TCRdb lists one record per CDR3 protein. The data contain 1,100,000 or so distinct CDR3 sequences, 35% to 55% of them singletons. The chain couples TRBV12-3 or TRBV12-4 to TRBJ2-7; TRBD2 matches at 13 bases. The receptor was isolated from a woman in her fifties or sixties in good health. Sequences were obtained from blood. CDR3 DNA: TGTGCCAGCAGTTTAGGGACTAGCGGGAGATCTGGCCACTACGAGCAGTACTTC. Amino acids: CASSLGTSGRSGHYEQYF.